The 13 T cell receptor beta chains below all came from one sample that was sequenced in a study of STAT3 mutations in large granular lymphocyte leukemia. General observations from the study: Every T-LGLL patient had at least one immunodominant TCRbeta clonotype.

These receptors are not linked to any known antigen. Sequencing was performed with immunoSEQ multiplex PCR; in TCRdb, only in-frame clones are kept and a portion is missing. In the table there are about 42,000 clones, about 81% of which are singletons. The sample taken for sequencing was PBMCs. Receptors originate from a human donor with T large granular lymphocyte leukemia. Some clones in this sample may be carry-over from other donors' samples.

The chain combines TRBV4-2 with TRBJ1-5; D ambiguous. This CDR3 has 13 amino acids. V was pared by 1 base and J by 3 bases, with 4 bases between. Germline V gives CDR1 LGHNA, CDR2 YNFKEQ. CDR3 nucleotides: TGTGCCAGCAGCCAAGGATTCAATCAGCCCCAGCATTTT. Translating gives CASSQGFNQPQHF.

The chain carries TRBV5-1 and TRBJ2-7, with 7 positions matching TRBD2. The CDR3 consists of 15 residues. The V and J ends lost 0 bases and 4 bases, in that order; junction bases with no gene match: 7. The germline V gene has CDR1 SGHRS and CDR2 YFSETQ. The CDR3 region has the DNA TGCGCCAGCAGCTTGGGTTGGGAGGGATTTTACGAGCAGTACGTC. Residues: CASSLGWEGFYEQYV.

V is TRBV11-2 and J is TRBJ2-7; D is ambiguous. The V and J ends lost 2 bases and 5 bases respectively, with 16 bases between them. The CDR3 is 15 amino acids. Germline V CDR1 and CDR2: SGHAT, FQNNGV. The CDR3 sequence: CASSLSGGANHEQYV. The CDR3 nucleotides read TGTGCCAGCAGCTTAAGTGGCGGCGCGAACCACGAGCAGTACGTC.

The chain uses TRBV4-1 and TRBJ1-4, with unresolved D. The V end lost 1 base, the J end lost 5 bases, and 14 bases lay between the germline ends. CDR1 is MGHRA and CDR2 is YSYEKL in the germline V gene. This CDR3 is 16 amino acids long. The CDR3 DNA follows: TGCGCCAGCAGCCAAGTTACGTTATCCAGGAATGAAAAACTGTTTTTT. Protein product: CASSQVTLSRNEKLFF.

The rearrangement links TRBV30 to TRBJ2-3, with 8 bases lining up with TRBD1. From germline, CDR1 is GTSNPN and CDR2 SVGIG (reference sequence). J gave up 4 bases and V 3 bases, and 3 bases lay outside the gene matches. The CDR3 runs 13 residues. The CDR3 DNA sequence: TGTGCCTGGAGAGGGACAGGTGCAGATACGCAGTATTTT. This encodes CAWRGTGADTQYF.

This clone is a singleton in its sample. The chain is built from TRBV5-1 and TRBJ2-5, with 7 bases lining up with TRBD1. Germline V gene sequence: CDR1 SGHRS, CDR2 YFSETQ. J was trimmed by 5 bases and V by 0 bases; bases with no gene match: 7. The CDR3 contains 15 residues. The CDR3 loop reads CASSLGLDRRETQYF. CDR3 nucleotides: TGCGCCAGCAGCTTGGGGCTGGACAGGAGGGAGACCCAGTACTTC.

The CDR3 loop reads CASSPSGEIWATNEKLFF. CDR3 bases: TGTGCCAGCTCACCAAGCGGGGAAATCTGGGCAACTAATGAAAAACTGTTTTTT. The chain combines TRBV18 with TRBJ1-4; D gene unclear. Germline V gene data show CDR1 as KGHSH and CDR2 as LQKENI. The CDR3 contains 18 residues. V lost 2 bases and J lost 0, with 16 bases in between.

The chain is built from TRBV7-2 and TRBJ2-3, with D possibly being TRBD1 (6 bases). The CDR3 consists of 14 residues. V was pared by 6 bases and J by 6 bases, with 16 bases between. Germline V gives CDR1 SGHTA, CDR2 FQGNSA. The CDR3 region is CASSPSGQSDTQYF. The CDR3 DNA follows: TGTGCCAGCAGTCCCTCAGGACAGTCCGATACGCAGTATTTT.

The chain uses TRBV28 and TRBJ1-4, with D hard to call. The CDR3 consists of 11 residues. Germline V gene sequence: CDR1 MDHEN, CDR2 SYDVKM. Trimming shortened V by 3 bases and J by 8 bases, and 4 bases separated the two germline ends. This chain's CDR3 is CASSFREKLFF. As DNA, the CDR3 is TGTGCCAGCAGTTTTCGAGAAAAACTGTTTTTT.

This sequence joins TRBV5-4 and TRBJ2-5; D is undetermined. The CDR3 runs to 12 residues. The ends were cut back, 0 bases at V and 1 base at J, with 1 base in the middle. CDR1 and CDR2 (germline): SGHNT, YYREEE (reference sequence). The DNA for the CDR3 is TGTGCCAGCAGCTTGGGCCAAGAGACCCAGTACTTC. It is translated as CASSLGQETQYF.

This clone has more than one count but fewer than ten. The J gene is TRBJ1-2, the V gene TRBV30; D gene unclear. V lost 0 bases and J 0 bases, leaving 5 bases between the germline ends. The CDR3 is made up of 13 amino acids. The V gene's germline CDR1 is GTSNPN and CDR2 SVGIG (reference sequence). CDR3 sequence reads: CAWSVEANYGYTF. The DNA of the CDR3 is TGTGCCTGGAGTGTGGAGGCTAACTATGGCTACACCTTC.

The chain couples TRBV18 to TRBJ2-3, with D perhaps matching TRBD2 (6 bases). Trimming shortened V by 6 bases and J by 0 bases, and 7 bases separated the two germline ends. The CDR3 sequence is 13 residues long. CDR1 and CDR2 (germline): KGHSH, LQKENI. The CDR3 DNA reads as TGTGCCAGCTCCGGGACTAGCACAGATACGCAGTATTTT. Encoded protein: CASSGTSTDTQYF.

The count of this clone is one. The J gene is TRBJ2-7, the V gene TRBV18, with TRBD1 matching over 10 bases. Germline-derived CDR1 and CDR2 are KGHSH and LQKENI. The CDR3 is 14 amino acids. The CDR3 region is CASSPGTGDYAQYV. In DNA, the CDR3 is TGTGCCAGCTCACCAGGGACAGGGGACTACGCGCAGTACGTC.